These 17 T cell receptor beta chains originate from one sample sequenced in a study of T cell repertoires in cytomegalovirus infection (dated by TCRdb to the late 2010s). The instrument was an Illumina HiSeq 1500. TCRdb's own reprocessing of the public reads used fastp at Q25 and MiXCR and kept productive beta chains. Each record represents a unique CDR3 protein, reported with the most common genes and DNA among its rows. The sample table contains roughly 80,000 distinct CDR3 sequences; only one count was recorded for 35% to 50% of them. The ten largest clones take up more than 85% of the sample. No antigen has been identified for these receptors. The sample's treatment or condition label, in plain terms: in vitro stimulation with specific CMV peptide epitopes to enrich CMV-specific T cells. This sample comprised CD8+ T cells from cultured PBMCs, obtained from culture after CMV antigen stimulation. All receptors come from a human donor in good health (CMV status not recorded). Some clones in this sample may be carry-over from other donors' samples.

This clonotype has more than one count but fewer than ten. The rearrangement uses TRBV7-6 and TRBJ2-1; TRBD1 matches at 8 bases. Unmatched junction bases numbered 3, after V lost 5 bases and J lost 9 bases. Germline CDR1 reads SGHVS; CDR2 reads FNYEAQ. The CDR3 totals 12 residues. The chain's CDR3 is CASSPRGREQFF. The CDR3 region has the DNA TGTGCCAGCAGCCCCAGGGGGCGTGAGCAGTTCTTC. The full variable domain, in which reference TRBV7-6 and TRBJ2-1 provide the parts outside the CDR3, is GAGVSQSPRYKVTKRGQDVALRCDPISGHVSLYWYRQALGQGPEFLTYFNYEAQQDKSGLPNDRFSAERPEGSISTLTIQRTEQRDSAMYRCASSPRGREQFFGPGTRLTVL.

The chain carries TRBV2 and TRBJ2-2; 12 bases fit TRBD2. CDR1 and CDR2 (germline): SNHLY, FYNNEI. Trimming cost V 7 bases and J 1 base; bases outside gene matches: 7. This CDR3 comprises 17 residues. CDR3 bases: TGTGCCAGCACCGCGAAGACTAGCGGGGGGAACACCGGGGAGCTGTTTTTT. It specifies CASTAKTSGGNTGELFF.

The CDR3 nucleotides read TGTGCCAGTAGCCCCTGGGGGCTGACCTACAATGAGCAGTTCTTC. This sequence encodes CASSPWGLTYNEQFF. J is TRBJ2-1 and V is TRBV19, with D maybe TRBD1 (6 bases). Per germline, CDR1 LNHDA and CDR2 SQIVND (reference sequence). The CDR3 runs 15 residues. V was cut by 6 bases and J by 2 bases, with 14 bases left in between. Full variable domain (remainder filled in from reference TRBV19 and TRBJ2-1): DGGITQSPKYLFRKEGQNVTLSCEQNLNHDAMYWYRQDPGQGLRLIYYSQIVNDFQKGDIAEGYSVSREKKESFPLTVTSAQKNPTAFYLCASSPWGLTYNEQFFGPGTRLTVL.

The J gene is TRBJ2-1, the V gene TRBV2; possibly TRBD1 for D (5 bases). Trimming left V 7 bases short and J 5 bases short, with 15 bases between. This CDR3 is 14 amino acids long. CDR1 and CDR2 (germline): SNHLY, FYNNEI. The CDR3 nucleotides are TGTGCCAGCATTTACGGCCAGGGCCACAATGAGCAGTTCTTC. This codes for CASIYGQGHNEQFF.

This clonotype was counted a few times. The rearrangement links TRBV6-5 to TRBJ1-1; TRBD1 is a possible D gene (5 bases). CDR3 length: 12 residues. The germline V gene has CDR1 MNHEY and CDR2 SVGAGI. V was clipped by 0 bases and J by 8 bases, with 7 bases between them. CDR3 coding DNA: TGTGCCAGCAGTTACTCGGGGGAAGAAGCTTTCTTT. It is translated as CASSYSGEEAFF.

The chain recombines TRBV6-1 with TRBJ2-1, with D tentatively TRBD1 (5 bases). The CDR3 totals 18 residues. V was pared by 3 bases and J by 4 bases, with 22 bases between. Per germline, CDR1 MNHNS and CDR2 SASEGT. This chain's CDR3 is CASSDPSDSFRYYNEQFF. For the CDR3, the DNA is TGTGCCAGCAGTGATCCTTCTGACAGCTTCCGATATTACAATGAGCAGTTCTTC.

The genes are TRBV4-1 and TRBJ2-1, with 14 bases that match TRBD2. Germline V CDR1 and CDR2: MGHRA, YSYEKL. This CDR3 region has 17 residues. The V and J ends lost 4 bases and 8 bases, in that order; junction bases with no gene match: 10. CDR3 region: CASSLRGTSGGFDEQFF. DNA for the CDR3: TGCGCCAGCAGCCTCCGGGGGACTAGCGGGGGTTTTGATGAGCAGTTCTTC.

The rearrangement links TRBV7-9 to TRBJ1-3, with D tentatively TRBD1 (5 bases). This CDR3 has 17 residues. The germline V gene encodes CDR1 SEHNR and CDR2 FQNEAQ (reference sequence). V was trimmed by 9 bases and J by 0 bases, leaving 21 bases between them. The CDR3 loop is CASFLHPTGASGNTIYF. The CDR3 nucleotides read TGTGCCAGTTTTCTACACCCAACAGGCGCCTCTGGAAACACCATATATTTT.

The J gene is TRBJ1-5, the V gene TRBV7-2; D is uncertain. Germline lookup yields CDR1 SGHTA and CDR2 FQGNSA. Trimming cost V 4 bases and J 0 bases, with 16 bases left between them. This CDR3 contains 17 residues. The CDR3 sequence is CASSSRLTDGSNQPQHF. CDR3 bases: TGTGCCAGCAGCTCCCGATTGACCGACGGTAGCAATCAGCCCCAGCATTTT.

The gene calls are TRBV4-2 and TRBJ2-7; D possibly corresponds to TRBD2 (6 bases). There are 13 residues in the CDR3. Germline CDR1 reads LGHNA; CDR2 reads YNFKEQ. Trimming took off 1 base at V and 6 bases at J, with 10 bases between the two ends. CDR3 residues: CASSQGGGTEQYF. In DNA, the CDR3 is TGTGCCAGCAGCCAAGGAGGAGGGACCGAGCAGTACTTC.

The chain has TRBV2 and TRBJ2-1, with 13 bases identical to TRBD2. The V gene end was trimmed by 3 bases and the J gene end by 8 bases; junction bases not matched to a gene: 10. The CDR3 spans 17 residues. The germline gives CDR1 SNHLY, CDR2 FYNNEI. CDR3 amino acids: CASSDFPTGTSGDEQFF. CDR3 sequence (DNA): TGTGCCAGCAGTGATTTTCCGACAGGGACTAGCGGGGATGAGCAGTTCTTC.

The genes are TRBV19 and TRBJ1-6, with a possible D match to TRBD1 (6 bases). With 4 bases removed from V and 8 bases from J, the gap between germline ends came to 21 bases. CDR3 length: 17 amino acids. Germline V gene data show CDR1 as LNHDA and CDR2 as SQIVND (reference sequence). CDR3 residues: CASSKRQEGAFYSPLHF. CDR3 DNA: TGTGCCAGTAGTAAACGACAGGAAGGAGCATTTTATTCACCCCTCCACTTT.

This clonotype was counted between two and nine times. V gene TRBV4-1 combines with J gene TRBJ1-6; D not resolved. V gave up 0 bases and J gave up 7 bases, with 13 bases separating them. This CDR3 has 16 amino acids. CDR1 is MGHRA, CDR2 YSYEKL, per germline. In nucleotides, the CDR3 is TGCGCCAGCAGCCAAGAAGACCGGGAGGTGAATTCACCCCTCCACTTT. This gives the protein CASSQEDREVNSPLHF.

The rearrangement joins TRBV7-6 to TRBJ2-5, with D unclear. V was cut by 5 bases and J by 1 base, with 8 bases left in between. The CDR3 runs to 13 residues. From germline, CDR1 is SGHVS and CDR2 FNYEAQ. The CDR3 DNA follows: TGTGCCAGCAGCCAAAGGCCCCAAGAGACCCAGTACTTC. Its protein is CASSQRPQETQYF.

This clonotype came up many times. CDR3 sequence reads: CSVVHLRPDQTYEQYF. CDR3 sequence (DNA): TGCAGCGTTGTTCATCTTCGTCCGGACCAGACCTACGAGCAGTACTTC. The V and J genes are TRBV29-1 and TRBJ2-7; D unclear. Trimming pared 4 bases from V and 2 bases from J, leaving 21 bases between. Germline lookup yields CDR1 SQVTM and CDR2 ANQGSEA. The CDR3 loop spans 16 amino acids.

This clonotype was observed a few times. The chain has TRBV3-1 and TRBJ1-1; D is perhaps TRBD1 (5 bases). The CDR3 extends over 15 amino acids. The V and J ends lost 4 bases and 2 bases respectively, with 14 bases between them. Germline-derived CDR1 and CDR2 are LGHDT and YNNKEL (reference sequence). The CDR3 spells CASSPLAGPNTEAFF. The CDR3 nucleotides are TGTGCCAGCAGCCCACTCGCGGGACCCAACACTGAAGCTTTCTTT.

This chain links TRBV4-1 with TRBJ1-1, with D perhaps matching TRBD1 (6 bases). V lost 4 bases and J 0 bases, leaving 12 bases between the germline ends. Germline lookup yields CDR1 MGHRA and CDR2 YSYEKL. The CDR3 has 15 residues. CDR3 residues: CASSRNRDMNTEAFF. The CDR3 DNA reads TGCGCCAGCAGCCGAAACAGGGATATGAACACTGAAGCTTTCTTT.